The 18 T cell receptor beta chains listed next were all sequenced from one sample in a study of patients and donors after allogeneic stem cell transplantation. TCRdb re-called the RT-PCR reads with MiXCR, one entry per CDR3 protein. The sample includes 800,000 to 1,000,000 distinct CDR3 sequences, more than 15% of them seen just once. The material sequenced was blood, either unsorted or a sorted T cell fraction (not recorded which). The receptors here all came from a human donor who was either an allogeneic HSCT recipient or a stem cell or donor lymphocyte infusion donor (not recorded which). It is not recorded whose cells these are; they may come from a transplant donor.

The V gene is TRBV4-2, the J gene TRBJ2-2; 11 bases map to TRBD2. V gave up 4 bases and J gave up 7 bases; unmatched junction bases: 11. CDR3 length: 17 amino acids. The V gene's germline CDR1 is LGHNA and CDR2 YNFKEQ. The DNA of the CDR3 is TGTGCCAGCAGCCCTGGGACTAGCGGAAGGAAGGGCGGGGAGCTGTTTTTT. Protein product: CASSPGTSGRKGGELFF.

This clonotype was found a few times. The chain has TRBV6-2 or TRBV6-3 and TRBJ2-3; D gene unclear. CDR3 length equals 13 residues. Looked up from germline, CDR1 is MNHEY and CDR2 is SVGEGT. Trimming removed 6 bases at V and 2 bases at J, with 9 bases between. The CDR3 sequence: CASSQVNTDTQYF. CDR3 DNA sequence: TGTGCCAGCAGCCAAGTAAACACAGATACGCAGTATTTT.

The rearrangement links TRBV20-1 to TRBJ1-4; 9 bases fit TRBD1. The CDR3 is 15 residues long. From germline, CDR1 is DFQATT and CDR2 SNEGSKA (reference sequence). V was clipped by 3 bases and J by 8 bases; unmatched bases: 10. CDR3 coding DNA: TGCAGTGCTAGGCCTCCGGGGACAGGGAACGAAAAACTGTTTTTT. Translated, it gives CSARPPGTGNEKLFF.

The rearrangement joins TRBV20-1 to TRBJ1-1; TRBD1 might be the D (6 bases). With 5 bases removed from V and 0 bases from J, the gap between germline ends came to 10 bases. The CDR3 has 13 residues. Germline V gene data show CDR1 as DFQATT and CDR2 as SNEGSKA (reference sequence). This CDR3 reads CSAWTAMNTEAFF. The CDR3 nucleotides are TGCAGTGCTTGGACAGCCATGAACACTGAAGCTTTCTTT.

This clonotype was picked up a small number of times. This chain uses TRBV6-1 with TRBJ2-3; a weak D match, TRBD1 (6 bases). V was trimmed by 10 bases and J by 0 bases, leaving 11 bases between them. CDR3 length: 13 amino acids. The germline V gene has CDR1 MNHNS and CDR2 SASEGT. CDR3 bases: TGTGCCACCAGGGGAACTAGCACAGATACGCAGTATTTT. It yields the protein CATRGTSTDTQYF.

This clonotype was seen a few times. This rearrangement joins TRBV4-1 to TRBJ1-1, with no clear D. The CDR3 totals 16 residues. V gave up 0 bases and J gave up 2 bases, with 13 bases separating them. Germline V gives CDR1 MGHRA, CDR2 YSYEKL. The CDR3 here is CASSQDVVTANTEAFF. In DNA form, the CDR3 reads TGCGCCAGCAGCCAAGATGTAGTAACAGCCAACACTGAAGCTTTCTTT.

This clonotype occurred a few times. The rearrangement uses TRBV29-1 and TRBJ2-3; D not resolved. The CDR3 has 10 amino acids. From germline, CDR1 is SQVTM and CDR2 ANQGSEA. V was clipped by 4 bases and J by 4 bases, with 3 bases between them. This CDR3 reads CSVAADTQYF. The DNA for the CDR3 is TGCAGCGTTGCGGCAGATACGCAGTATTTT.

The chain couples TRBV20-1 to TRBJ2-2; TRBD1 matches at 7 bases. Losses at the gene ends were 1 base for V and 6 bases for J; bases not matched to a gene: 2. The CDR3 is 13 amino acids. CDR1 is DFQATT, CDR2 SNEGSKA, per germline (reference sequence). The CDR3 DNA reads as TGCAGTGCTAGAGTACAGGGGTCCGGGGAGCTGTTTTTT. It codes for CSARVQGSGELFF.

This CDR3 reads CAWSWGIGWGEQFF. The CDR3, as DNA: TGTGCCTGGAGTTGGGGTATCGGGTGGGGTGAGCAGTTCTTC. The chain employs TRBV30 and TRBJ2-1; D gene uncertain. This CDR3 has 14 residues. V was pared by 2 bases and J by 9 bases, with 17 bases between. Germline CDR1 GTSNPN, CDR2 SVGIG (reference sequence).

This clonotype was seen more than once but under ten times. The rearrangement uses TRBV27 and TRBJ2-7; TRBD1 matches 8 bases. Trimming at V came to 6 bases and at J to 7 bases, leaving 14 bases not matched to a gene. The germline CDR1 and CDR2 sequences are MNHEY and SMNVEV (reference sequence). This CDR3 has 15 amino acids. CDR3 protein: CASRPTDRVWGEQYF. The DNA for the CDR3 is TGTGCCAGCAGACCAACGGACAGGGTCTGGGGAGAGCAGTACTTC.

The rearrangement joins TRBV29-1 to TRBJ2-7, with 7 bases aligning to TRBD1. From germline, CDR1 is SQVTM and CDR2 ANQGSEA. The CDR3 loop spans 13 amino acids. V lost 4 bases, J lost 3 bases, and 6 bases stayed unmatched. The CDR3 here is CSVGQGYYYEQYF. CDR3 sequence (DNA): TGCAGCGTTGGACAGGGCTACTACTACGAGCAGTACTTC.

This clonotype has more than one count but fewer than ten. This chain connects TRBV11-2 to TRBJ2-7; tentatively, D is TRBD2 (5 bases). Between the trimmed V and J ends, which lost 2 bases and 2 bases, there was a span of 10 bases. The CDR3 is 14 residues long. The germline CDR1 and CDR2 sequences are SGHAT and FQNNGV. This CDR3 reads CASSLPLATYEQYF. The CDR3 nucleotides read TGTGCCAGCAGCTTACCCCTAGCAACCTACGAGCAGTACTTC.

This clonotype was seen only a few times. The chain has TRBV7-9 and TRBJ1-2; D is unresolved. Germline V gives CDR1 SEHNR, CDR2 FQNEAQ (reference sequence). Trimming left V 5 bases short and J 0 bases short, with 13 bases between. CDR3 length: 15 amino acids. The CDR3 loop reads CASSPNSFSNYGYTF. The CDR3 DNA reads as TGTGCCAGCAGCCCAAACTCTTTCTCTAACTATGGCTACACCTTC. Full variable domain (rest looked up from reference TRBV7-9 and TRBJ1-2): DTGVSQNPRHKITKRGQNVTFRCDPISEHNRLYWYRQTLGQGPEFLTYFQNEAQLEKSRLLSDRFSAERPKGSFSTLEIQRTEQGDSAMYLCASSPNSFSNYGYTFGSGTRLTVV.

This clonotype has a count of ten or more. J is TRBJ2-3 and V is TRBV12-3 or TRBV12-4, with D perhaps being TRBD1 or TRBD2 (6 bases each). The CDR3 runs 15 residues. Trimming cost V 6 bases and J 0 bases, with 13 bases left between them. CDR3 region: CASSRGTLSTDTQYF. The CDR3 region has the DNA TGTGCCAGCAGCCGGGGGACACTCAGCACAGATACGCAGTATTTT.

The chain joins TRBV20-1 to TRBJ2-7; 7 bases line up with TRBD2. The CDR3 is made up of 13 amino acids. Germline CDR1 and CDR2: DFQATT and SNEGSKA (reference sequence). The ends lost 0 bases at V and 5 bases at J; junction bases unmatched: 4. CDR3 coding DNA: TGCAGTGCTAGAGATCCGAGCGGGAACGAGCAGTACTTC. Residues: CSARDPSGNEQYF.

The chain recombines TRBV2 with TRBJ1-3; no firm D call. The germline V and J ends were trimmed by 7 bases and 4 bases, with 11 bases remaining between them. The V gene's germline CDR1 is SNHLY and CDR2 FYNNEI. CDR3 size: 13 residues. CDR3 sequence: CASNVVTGNTIYF. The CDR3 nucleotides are TGTGCCAGCAACGTGGTAACCGGAAACACCATATATTTT.

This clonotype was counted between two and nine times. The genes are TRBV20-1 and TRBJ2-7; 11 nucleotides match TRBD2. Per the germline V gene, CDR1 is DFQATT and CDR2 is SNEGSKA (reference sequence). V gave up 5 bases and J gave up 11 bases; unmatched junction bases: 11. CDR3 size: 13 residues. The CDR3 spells CSAALGVAGGKYF. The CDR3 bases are TGCAGTGCTGCCCTTGGGGTAGCGGGGGGGAAGTACTTC.

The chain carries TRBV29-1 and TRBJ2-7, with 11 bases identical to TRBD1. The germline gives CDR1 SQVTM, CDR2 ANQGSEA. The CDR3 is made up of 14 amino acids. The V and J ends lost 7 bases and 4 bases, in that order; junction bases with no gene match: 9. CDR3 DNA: TGCAGCGCCGGACTCGGACAGGGGGCTTACGAGCAGTACTTC. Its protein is CSAGLGQGAYEQYF.